This is a list of T cell receptor beta chains from one sample in a study of shared clonotypes between healthy human individuals. Assay used: immunoSEQ multiplex PCR; TCRdb lists only in-frame clones, some missing. The sample has around 2.3 million clones, about 94% seen once. The source material was naive CD4+ T cells sorted from blood. The receptors were gathered from a man aged 18 to 29 in good health. CDR3s include the opening cysteine and the closing phenylalanine or tryptophan. D genes are given only for firm matches. Some rows mark clone size as missing; the rest say once, few, many or name a class of expanded clone.

j_call: TRBJ2-1; v_call: TRBV10-1; clone_size: .; d_call: TRBD2; cdr3_aa: CASSTGTSGRSNEQFF; cdr3_nt: TGCGCCAGCAGTACTGGGACTAGCGGGAGGAGCAATGAGCAGTTCTTC
j_call: TRBJ2-7; v_call: TRBV5-1; clone_size: .; d_call: .; cdr3_aa: CASRTGDGGYEQYF; cdr3_nt: TGCGCCAGCAGAACGGGGGATGGGGGCTACGAGCAGTACTTC
j_call: TRBJ2-1; v_call: TRBV6-5; clone_size: .; d_call: .; cdr3_aa: CASSYSRGVVDEQFF; cdr3_nt: TGTGCCAGCAGTTACTCGAGGGGGGTGGTAGATGAGCAGTTCTTC
j_call: TRBJ2-7; v_call: TRBV27; clone_size: .; d_call: .; cdr3_aa: CASRRVPTSEQYF; cdr3_nt: TGTGCCAGCAGACGCGTTCCTACAAGCGAGCAGTACTTC
j_call: TRBJ2-3; v_call: TRBV29-1; clone_size: .; d_call: .; cdr3_aa: CSVETASTDTQYF; cdr3_nt: TGCAGCGTAGAGACAGCTAGCACAGATACGCAGTATTTT
j_call: TRBJ2-1; v_call: TRBV11-1; clone_size: once; d_call: .; cdr3_aa: CASSLGDKSSYNEQFF; cdr3_nt: TGTGCCAGCAGCTTAGGCGACAAGAGCTCCTACAATGAGCAGTTCTTC
j_call: TRBJ2-3; v_call: TRBV5-1; clone_size: .; d_call: .; cdr3_aa: CASSLGRVPSTDTQYF; cdr3_nt: TGCGCCAGCAGCTTGGGAAGGGTTCCTAGCACAGATACGCAGTATTTT
j_call: TRBJ2-4; v_call: TRBV30; clone_size: .; d_call: .; cdr3_aa: CAWSVLPRNIQYF; cdr3_nt: TGTGCCTGGAGTGTACTGCCCCGGAACATTCAGTACTTC
j_call: TRBJ1-2; v_call: TRBV2; clone_size: .; d_call: .; cdr3_aa: CASSTDSLGYGYTF; cdr3_nt: TGTGCCAGCAGTACGGACAGTCTTGGCTATGGCTACACCTTC
j_call: TRBJ1-2; v_call: TRBV7-9; clone_size: .; d_call: TRBD1; cdr3_aa: CASSLAFGTGGDYGYTF; cdr3_nt: TGTGCCAGCAGCTTAGCGTTCGGGACAGGGGGCGACTATGGCTACACCTTC
j_call: TRBJ2-1; v_call: TRBV7-8; clone_size: .; d_call: TRBD2; cdr3_aa: CASSSGLAGEQFF; cdr3_nt: TGTGCCAGCAGCTCGGGACTAGCGGGTGAGCAGTTCTTC
j_call: TRBJ2-7; v_call: TRBV6-5; clone_size: once; d_call: .; cdr3_aa: CASRRENEQYF; cdr3_nt: TGTGCCAGCAGACGCGAGAACGAGCAGTACTTC
j_call: TRBJ1-2; v_call: TRBV11-2; clone_size: .; d_call: .; cdr3_aa: CASSLDGWPSYAF; cdr3_nt: TGTGCCAGCAGCTTAGATGGGTGGCCAAGCTACGCCTTC
j_call: TRBJ2-2; v_call: TRBV18; clone_size: .; d_call: .; cdr3_aa: CASSPPVFRSDDTGELFF; cdr3_nt: TGTGCCAGCTCACCACCGGTGTTCAGGTCTGACGACACCGGGGAGCTGTTTTTT
j_call: TRBJ2-3; v_call: TRBV5-1; clone_size: .; d_call: TRBD2; cdr3_aa: CASRPGLAGTDTQYF; cdr3_nt: TGCGCCAGCAGACCCGGACTAGCGGGAACAGATACGCAGTATTTT
j_call: TRBJ1-5; v_call: TRBV9; clone_size: .; d_call: .; cdr3_aa: CASSVGVSSNQPQHF; cdr3_nt: TGTGCCAGCAGCGTAGGGGTAAGTTCCAATCAGCCCCAGCATTTT
j_call: TRBJ2-7; v_call: TRBV28; clone_size: .; d_call: .; cdr3_aa: CASSFTLLKSNYEQYF; cdr3_nt: TGTGCCAGCAGTTTCACCCTTCTTAAGTCAAACTACGAGCAGTACTTC
j_call: TRBJ2-1; v_call: TRBV5-1; clone_size: .; d_call: TRBD1; cdr3_aa: CASSYGQDNANEQFF; cdr3_nt: TGCGCCAGCAGCTATGGACAGGACAACGCCAATGAGCAGTTCTTC
j_call: TRBJ1-5; v_call: TRBV19; clone_size: .; d_call: TRBD1; cdr3_aa: CASSTSGTGMFSPQHF; cdr3_nt: TGTGCCAGTAGTACCTCCGGGACAGGGATGTTTTCGCCCCAGCATTTT
j_call: TRBJ2-5; v_call: TRBV28; clone_size: .; d_call: .; cdr3_aa: CASSLSIPETQYF; cdr3_nt: TGTGCCAGCAGTTTATCAATCCCAGAGACCCAGTACTTC
j_call: TRBJ1-2; v_call: TRBV7-6; clone_size: few; d_call: .; cdr3_aa: CASSLNDGGDYGYTF; cdr3_nt: TGTGCCAGCAGCTTAAATGACGGCGGGGACTATGGCTACACCTTC
j_call: TRBJ2-3; v_call: TRBV6-1; clone_size: .; d_call: .; cdr3_aa: CASTSAAKTDTQYF; cdr3_nt: TGTGCCAGCACCTCGGCAGCAAAGACAGATACGCAGTATTTT
j_call: TRBJ1-2; v_call: TRBV4-3; clone_size: .; d_call: .; cdr3_aa: CASSQESGYGYTF; cdr3_nt: TGCGCCAGCAGCCAAGAGTCCGGCTATGGCTACACCTTC
j_call: TRBJ1-4; v_call: TRBV6-1; clone_size: .; d_call: .; cdr3_aa: CASNPAGTNEKLFF; cdr3_nt: TGTGCCAGCAACCCCGCGGGGACTAATGAAAAACTGTTTTTT
j_call: TRBJ2-5; v_call: TRBV6-1; clone_size: .; d_call: TRBD1; cdr3_aa: CASSEWTGPQYF; cdr3_nt: TGTGCCAGCAGTGAGTGGACAGGCCCCCAGTACTTC
j_call: TRBJ2-3; v_call: TRBV28; clone_size: .; d_call: .; cdr3_aa: CASSGADTQYF; cdr3_nt: TGTGCCAGCAGTGGCGCAGATACGCAGTATTTT